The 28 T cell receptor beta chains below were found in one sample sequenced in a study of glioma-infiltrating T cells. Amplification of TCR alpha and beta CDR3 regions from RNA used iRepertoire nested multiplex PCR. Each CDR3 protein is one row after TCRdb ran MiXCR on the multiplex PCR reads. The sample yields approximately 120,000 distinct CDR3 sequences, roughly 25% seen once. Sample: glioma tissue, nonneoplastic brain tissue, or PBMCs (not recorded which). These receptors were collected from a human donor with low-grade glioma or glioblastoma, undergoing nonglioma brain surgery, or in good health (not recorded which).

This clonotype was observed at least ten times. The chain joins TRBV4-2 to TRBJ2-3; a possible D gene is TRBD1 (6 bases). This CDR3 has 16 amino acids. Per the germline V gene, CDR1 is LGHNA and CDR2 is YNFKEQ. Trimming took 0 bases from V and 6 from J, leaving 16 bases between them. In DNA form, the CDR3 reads TGTGCCAGCAGCCAAGATAGCACATACAGGGCTGATACGCAGTATTTT. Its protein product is CASSQDSTYRADTQYF.

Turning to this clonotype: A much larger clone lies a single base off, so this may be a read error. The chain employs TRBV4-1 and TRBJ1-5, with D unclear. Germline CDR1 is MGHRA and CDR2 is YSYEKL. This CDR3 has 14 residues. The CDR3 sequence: CASSQEPGRQPRHF. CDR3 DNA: TGCGCCAGCAGCCAAGAACCCGGAAGGCAGCCCCGGCATTTT.

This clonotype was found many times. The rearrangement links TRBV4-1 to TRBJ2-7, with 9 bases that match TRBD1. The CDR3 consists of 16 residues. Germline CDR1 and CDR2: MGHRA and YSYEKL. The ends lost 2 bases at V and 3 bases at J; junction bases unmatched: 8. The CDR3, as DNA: TGCGCCAGCAGCCAACCGGACAGGGGACGAGGCTACGAGCAGTACTTC. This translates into CASSQPDRGRGYEQYF.

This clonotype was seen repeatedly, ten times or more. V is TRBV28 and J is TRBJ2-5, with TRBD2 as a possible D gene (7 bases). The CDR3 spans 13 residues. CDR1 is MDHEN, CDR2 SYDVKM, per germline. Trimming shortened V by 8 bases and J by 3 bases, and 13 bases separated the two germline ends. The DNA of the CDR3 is TGTGCCAGCGTTCAGGGGAGGGAAGAGACCCAGTACTTC. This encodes CASVQGREETQYF. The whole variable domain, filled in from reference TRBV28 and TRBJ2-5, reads DVKVTQSSRYLVKRTGEKVFLECVQDMDHENMFWYRQDPGLGLRLIYFSYDVKMKEKGDIPEGYSVSREKKERFSLILESASTNQTSMYLCASVQGREETQYFGPGTRLLVL.

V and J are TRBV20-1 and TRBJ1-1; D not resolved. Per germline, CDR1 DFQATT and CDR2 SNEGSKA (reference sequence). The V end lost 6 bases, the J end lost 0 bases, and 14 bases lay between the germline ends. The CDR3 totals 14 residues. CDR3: CSAARHEVNTEAFF. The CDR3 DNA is TGCAGTGCCGCTCGACATGAAGTGAACACTGAAGCTTTCTTT.

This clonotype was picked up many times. CDR3 sequence reads: CASSSLWDTQYF. The CDR3 DNA reads TGTGCCAGCAGTTCACTCTGGGATACGCAGTATTTT. This rearrangement joins TRBV27 to TRBJ2-3; D is uncertain. CDR3 length: 12 residues. Between the trimmed V and J ends, which lost 4 bases and 6 bases, there was a span of 8 bases. Germline V gives CDR1 MNHEY, CDR2 SMNVEV (reference sequence).

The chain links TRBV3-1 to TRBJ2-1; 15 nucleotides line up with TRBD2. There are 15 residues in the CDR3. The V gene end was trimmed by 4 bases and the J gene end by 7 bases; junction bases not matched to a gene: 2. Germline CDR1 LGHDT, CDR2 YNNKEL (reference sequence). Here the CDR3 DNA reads TGTGCCAGCAGCCGGACTAGCGGGGGGGGGAATGAGCAGTTCTTC. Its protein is CASSRTSGGGNEQFF.

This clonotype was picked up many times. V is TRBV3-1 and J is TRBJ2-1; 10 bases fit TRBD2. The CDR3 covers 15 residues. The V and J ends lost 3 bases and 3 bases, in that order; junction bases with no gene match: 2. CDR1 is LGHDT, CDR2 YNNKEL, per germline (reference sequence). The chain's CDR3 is CASSHTSGNYNEQFF. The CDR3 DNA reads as TGTGCCAGCAGCCATACTAGCGGGAACTACAATGAGCAGTTCTTC.

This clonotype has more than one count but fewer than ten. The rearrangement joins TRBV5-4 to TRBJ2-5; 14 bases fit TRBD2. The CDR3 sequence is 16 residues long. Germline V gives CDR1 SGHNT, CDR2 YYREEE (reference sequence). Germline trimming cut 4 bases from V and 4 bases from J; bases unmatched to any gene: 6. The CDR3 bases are TGTGCCAGCAGCCCGGGGACTAGCGGGAGCAGAGAGACCCAGTACTTC. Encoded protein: CASSPGTSGSRETQYF.

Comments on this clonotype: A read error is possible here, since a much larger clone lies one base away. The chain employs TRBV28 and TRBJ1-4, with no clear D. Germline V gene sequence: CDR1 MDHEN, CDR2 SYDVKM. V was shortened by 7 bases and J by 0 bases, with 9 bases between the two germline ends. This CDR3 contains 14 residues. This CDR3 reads CASNNLATNEKLFF. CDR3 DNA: TGTGCCAGCAATAATTTAGCAACTAATGAAAAACTGTTTTTT.

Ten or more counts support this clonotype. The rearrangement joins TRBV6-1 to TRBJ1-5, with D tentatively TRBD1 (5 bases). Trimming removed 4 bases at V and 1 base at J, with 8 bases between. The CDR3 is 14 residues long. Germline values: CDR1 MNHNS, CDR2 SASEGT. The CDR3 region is CASSAGRSNQPQHF. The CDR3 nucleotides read TGTGCCAGCAGTGCGGGACGGAGCAATCAGCCCCAGCATTTT.

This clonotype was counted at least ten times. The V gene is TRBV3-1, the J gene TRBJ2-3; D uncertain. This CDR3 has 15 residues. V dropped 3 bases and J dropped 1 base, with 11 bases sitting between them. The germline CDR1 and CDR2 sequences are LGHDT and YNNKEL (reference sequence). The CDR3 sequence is CASSHVASGTDTQYF. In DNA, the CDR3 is TGTGCCAGCAGCCATGTCGCTAGTGGCACAGATACGCAGTATTTT.

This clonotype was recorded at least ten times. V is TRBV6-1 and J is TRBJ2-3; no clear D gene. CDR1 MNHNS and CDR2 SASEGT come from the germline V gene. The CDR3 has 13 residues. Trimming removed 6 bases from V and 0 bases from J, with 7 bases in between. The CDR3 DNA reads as TGTGCCAGCAGCACTACTAGCACAGATACGCAGTATTTT. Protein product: CASSTTSTDTQYF.

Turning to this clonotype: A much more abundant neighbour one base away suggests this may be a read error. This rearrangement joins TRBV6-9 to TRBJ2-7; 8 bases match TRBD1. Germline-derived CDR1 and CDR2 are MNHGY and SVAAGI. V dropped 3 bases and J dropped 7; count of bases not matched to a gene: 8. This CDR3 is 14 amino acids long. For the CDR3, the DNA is TGTGCCAGCAGTTACGCGGGACAGGCTGCGGAGCAGTACTTC. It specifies CASSYAGQAAEQYF.

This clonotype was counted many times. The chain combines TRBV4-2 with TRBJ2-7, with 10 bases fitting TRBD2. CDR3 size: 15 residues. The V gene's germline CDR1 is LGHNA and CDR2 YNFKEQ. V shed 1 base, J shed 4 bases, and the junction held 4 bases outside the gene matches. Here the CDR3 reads CASSQGLAGVYEQYF. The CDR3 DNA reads TGTGCCAGCAGCCAAGGGCTAGCGGGAGTATACGAGCAGTACTTC.

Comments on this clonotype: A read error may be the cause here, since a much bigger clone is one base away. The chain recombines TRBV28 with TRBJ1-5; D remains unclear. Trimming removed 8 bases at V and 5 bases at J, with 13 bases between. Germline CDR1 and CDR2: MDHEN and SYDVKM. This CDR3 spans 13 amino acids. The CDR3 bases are TGTGCCAGCTCCTCCCCCGAGTATCAGCCCCAGCATTTT. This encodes CASSSPEYQPQHF.

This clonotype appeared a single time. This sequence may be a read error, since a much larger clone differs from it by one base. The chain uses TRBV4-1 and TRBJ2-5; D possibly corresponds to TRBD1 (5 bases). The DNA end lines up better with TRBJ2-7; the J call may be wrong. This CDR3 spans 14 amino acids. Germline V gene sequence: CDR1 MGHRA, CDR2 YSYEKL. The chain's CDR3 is CASSREQESYEQYF. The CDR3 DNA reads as TGCGCCAGCAGCCGAGAACAGGAGTCCTACGAGCAGTACTTC.

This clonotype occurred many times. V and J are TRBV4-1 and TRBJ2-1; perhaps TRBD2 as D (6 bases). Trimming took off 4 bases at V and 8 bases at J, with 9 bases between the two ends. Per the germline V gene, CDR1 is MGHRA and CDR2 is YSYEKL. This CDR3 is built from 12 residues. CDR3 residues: CASSRPGDEQFF. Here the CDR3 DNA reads TGCGCCAGCAGCCGACCGGGGGATGAGCAGTTCTTC.

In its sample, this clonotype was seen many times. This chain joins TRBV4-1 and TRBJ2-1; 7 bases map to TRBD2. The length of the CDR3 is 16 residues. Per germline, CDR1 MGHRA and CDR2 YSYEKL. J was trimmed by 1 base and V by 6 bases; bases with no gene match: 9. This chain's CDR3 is CASSQPSSGSYNEQFF. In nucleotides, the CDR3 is TGCGCCAGCAGTCAACCCTCTAGCGGATCCTACAATGAGCAGTTCTTC.

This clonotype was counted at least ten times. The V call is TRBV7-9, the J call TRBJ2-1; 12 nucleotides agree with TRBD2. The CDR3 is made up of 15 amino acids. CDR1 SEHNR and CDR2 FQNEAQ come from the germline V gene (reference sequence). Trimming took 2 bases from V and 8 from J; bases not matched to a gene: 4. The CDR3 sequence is CASSLTSGRSDEQFF. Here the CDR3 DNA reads TGTGCCAGCAGCTTAACTAGCGGGAGGAGTGATGAGCAGTTCTTC.

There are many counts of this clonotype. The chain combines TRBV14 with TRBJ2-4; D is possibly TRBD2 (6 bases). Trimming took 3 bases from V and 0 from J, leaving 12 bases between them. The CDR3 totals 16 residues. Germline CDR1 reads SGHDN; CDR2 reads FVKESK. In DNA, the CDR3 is TGTGCCAGCAGCCACTCGACTAGACTAGCCAAAAACATTCAGTACTTC. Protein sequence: CASSHSTRLAKNIQYF.

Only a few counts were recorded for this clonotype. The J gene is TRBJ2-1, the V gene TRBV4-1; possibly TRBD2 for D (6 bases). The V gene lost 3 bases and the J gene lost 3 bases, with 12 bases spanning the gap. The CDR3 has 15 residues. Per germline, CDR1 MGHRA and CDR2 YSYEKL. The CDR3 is CASSQDGTDYNEQFF. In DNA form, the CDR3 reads TGCGCCAGCAGCCAGGACGGGACTGACTACAATGAGCAGTTCTTC.

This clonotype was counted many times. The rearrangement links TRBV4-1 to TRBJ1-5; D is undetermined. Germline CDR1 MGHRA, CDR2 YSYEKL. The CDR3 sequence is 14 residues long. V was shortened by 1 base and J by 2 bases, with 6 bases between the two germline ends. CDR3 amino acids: CASSQGSRNQPQHF. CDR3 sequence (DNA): TGCGCCAGCAGCCAAGGTAGTCGCAATCAGCCCCAGCATTTT.

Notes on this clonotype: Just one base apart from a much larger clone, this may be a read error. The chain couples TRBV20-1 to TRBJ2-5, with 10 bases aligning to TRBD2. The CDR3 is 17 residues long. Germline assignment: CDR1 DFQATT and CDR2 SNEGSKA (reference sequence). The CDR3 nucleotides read TGCAGTGCTAGAGCTTGGCTAGCGGGAGCCCCCGGGGAGACCAAGTACTTC. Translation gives CSARAWLAGAPGETKYF.

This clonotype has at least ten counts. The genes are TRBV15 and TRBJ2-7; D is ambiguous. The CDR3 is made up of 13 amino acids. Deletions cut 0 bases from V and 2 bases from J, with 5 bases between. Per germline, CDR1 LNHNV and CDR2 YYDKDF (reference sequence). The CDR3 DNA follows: TGTGCCACCAGCAGAGATGAGGCCTACGAGCAGTACTTC. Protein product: CATSRDEAYEQYF.

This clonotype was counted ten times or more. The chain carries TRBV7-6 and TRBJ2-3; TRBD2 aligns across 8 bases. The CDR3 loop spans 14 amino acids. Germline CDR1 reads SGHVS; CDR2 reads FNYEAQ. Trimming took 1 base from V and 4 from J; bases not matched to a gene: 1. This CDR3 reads CASSLGAGADTQYF. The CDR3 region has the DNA TGTGCCAGCAGCTTAGGAGCGGGGGCAGATACGCAGTATTTT.

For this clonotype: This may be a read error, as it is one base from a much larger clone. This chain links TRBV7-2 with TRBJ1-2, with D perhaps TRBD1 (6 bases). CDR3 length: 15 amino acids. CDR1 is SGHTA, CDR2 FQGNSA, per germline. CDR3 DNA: TGTGCCAGCAGTCCACAGGGCTTTTCTAACTATGACTACACCTTC. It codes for CASSPQGFSNYDYTF.

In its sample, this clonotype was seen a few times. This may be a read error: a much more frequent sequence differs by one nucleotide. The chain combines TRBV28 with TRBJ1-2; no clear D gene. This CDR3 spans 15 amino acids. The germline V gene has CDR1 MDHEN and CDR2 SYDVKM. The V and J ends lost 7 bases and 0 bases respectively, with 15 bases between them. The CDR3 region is CASNPAPPTNYGYTF. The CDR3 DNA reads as TGTGCCAGCAATCCAGCCCCTCCTACTAACTATGGCTACACCTTC.